The 20 T cell receptor beta chains in this list originate from one sample, sequenced in a study of OX40 agonist ivuxolimab in advanced cancers. Here immunoSEQ multiplex PCR was the method, and the copy in TCRdb shows in-frame clones only, minus some. The sample contains roughly 76,000 clones, roughly 81% of which appear only once. Sequenced material: CD4+ or CD8+ T cells sorted from blood, taken in a trial of the OX40 agonist ivuxolimab. The receptors stem from an adult with an advanced solid tumor such as melanoma, head and neck, liver or kidney cancer.

The gene calls are TRBV6-5 and TRBJ1-2; 7 positions agree with TRBD1. The V segment lost 2 bases and the J segment 7 bases; nucleotides outside the gene matches: 4. The germline V gene has CDR1 MNHEY and CDR2 SVGAGI. This CDR3 contains 13 residues. The CDR3 here is CASSYAGGGGYTF. In DNA form, the CDR3 reads TGTGCCAGCAGTTACGCAGGGGGTGGTGGCTACACCTTC.

This chain joins TRBV11-2 and TRBJ2-7, with D possibly TRBD1 on 5 matching bases. The V gene lost 4 bases and the J gene lost 0 bases, with 16 bases spanning the gap. CDR1 and CDR2 (germline): SGHAT, FQNNGV. This CDR3 has 16 residues. The CDR3 sequence is CASSSLTGFPSYEQYF. The CDR3 nucleotides are TGTGCCAGCAGCTCACTAACAGGTTTCCCCTCCTACGAGCAGTACTTC.

The V gene is TRBV6-5, the J gene TRBJ2-7; 9 nucleotides align to TRBD1. Germline V gene data show CDR1 as MNHEY and CDR2 as SVGAGI. The CDR3 has 14 amino acids. V was clipped by 4 bases and J by 7 bases; unmatched bases: 8. The CDR3 region is CASSWTGVSQEQYF. The CDR3 coding sequence is TGTGCCAGCAGTTGGACAGGGGTATCGCAAGAGCAGTACTTC.

The chain uses TRBV7-8 and TRBJ1-2; 9 nucleotides match TRBD1. The CDR3 is 14 amino acids. Per the germline V gene, CDR1 is SGHVS and CDR2 is FQNEAQ. V was clipped by 5 bases and J by 8 bases; unmatched bases: 9. The CDR3: CASSATGQGRGYTF. The CDR3 nucleotides are TGTGCCAGCAGCGCGACGGGACAGGGAAGAGGCTACACCTTC. Drawing the rest from reference TRBV7-8 and TRBJ1-2, the complete variable domain is GAGVSQSPRYKVAKRGQDVALRCDPISGHVSLFWYQQALGQGPEFLTYFQNEAQLDKSGLPSDRFFAERPEGSVSTLKIQRTQQEDSAVYLCASSATGQGRGYTFGSGTRLTVV.

The rearrangement uses TRBV6-5 and TRBJ2-7; D may be TRBD1 or TRBD2 (5 bases each). This CDR3 is built from 13 residues. Trimming took off 4 bases at V and 0 bases at J, with 7 bases between the two ends. Germline values: CDR1 MNHEY, CDR2 SVGAGI. In DNA, the CDR3 is TGTGCCAGCAGTTGGGGGTCCTCCTACGAGCAGTACTTC. This sequence encodes CASSWGSSYEQYF.

The chain recombines TRBV7-8 with TRBJ1-5; tentatively, D is TRBD1 (5 bases). The V end was cut by 0 bases, the J end by 4 bases, with 22 bases between. Germline lookup yields CDR1 SGHVS and CDR2 FQNEAQ. The CDR3 sequence is 19 residues long. CDR3 protein: CASSLARVTPENRNQPQHF. In DNA, the CDR3 is TGTGCCAGCAGCTTAGCGAGGGTCACCCCGGAAAACAGGAATCAGCCCCAGCATTTT.

The chain recombines TRBV19 with TRBJ2-7; D perhaps matches TRBD1 (5 bases). The V gene's germline CDR1 is LNHDA and CDR2 SQIVND (reference sequence). The CDR3 length is 12 residues. The V end lost 5 bases, the J end lost 4 bases, and 9 bases lay between the germline ends. In nucleotides, the CDR3 is TGTGCCAGTAGTTCGACAGCTTACGAGCAGTACTTC. Translated: CASSSTAYEQYF.

The genes are TRBV18 and TRBJ1-2, with a possible D match to TRBD1 (6 bases). Per the germline V gene, CDR1 is KGHSH and CDR2 is LQKENI. The CDR3 runs to 16 residues. V shed 0 bases and J shed 4 bases, with 15 bases lying between them. The CDR3 DNA sequence: TGTGCCAGCTCACCACCGAGGGTACCAGGGGCCTATGGCTACACCTTC. Translating it yields CASSPPRVPGAYGYTF.

The chain links TRBV5-1 to TRBJ1-1, with TRBD1 as a possible D gene (5 bases). The CDR3 totals 16 residues. V lost 1 base, J lost 3 bases, and 16 bases lay in between. Looked up from germline, CDR1 is SGHRS and CDR2 is YFSETQ. The CDR3 loop reads CASSLTGSVSDTEAFF. The CDR3 region has the DNA TGCGCCAGCAGCTTGACAGGTTCGGTCTCGGACACTGAAGCTTTCTTT. Looking up the rest from reference TRBV5-1 and TRBJ1-1 gives the full variable domain: KAGVTQTPRYLIKTRGQQVTLSCSPISGHRSVSWYQQTPGQGLQFLFEYFSETQRNKGNFPGRFSGRQFSNSRSEMNVSTLELGDSALYLCASSLTGSVSDTEAFFGQGTRLTVV.

This chain links TRBV5-4 with TRBJ2-3; possibly TRBD1 or TRBD2 for D (5 bases each). V lost 9 bases and J lost 1, with 15 bases in between. Germline CDR1 SGHNT, CDR2 YYREEE (reference sequence). There are 14 residues in the CDR3. The CDR3 sequence is CAITGRRRTDTQYF. The CDR3 coding sequence is TGTGCCATAACGGGACGAAGACGCACAGATACGCAGTATTTT.

This clone came up a few times. The genes are TRBV9 and TRBJ1-1; D remains ambiguous. The ends were cut back, 3 bases at V and 0 bases at J, with 9 bases in the middle. CDR3 length equals 14 residues. CDR1 and CDR2 (germline): SGDLS, YYNGEE. CDR3 loop: CASSARTVNTEAFF. CDR3 nucleotide sequence: TGTGCCAGCAGCGCGCGTACAGTGAACACTGAAGCTTTCTTT.

The genes are TRBV2 and TRBJ1-4; D unclear. The CDR3 extends over 16 amino acids. Germline values: CDR1 SNHLY, CDR2 FYNNEI. V was shortened by 3 bases and J by 5 bases, with 16 bases between the two germline ends. The CDR3 sequence is CASSESRPGFNEKLFF. In DNA form, the CDR3 reads TGTGCCAGCAGTGAGTCTCGGCCGGGTTTCAATGAAAAACTGTTTTTT.

This clone was seen only a few times. The chain uses TRBV11-2 and TRBJ2-1, with D perhaps matching TRBD2 (6 bases). V lost 1 base and J lost 5, with 9 bases in between. In germline, CDR1 is SGHAT, CDR2 FQNNGV. This CDR3 comprises 14 residues. CDR3 nucleotides: TGTGCCAGCAGCTTAGCGGGGGAGCACAATGAGCAGTTCTTC. Its protein product is CASSLAGEHNEQFF.

The V call is TRBV6-6, the J call TRBJ2-7, with D tentatively TRBD2 (5 bases). V lost 2 bases and J lost 4, with 9 bases in between. The germline CDR1 and CDR2 sequences are MNHNY and SVGAGI (reference sequence). This CDR3 has 13 amino acids. The CDR3 sequence is CASSYGRAYEQYF. The CDR3 DNA reads TGTGCCAGCAGTTACGGGCGGGCGTACGAGCAGTACTTC.

This clone was observed once. The chain's CDR3 is CASSPGQNSGANVLTF. CDR3 DNA sequence: TGTGCCAGTAGTCCGGGACAGAACTCTGGGGCCAACGTCCTGACTTTC. The chain links TRBV19 to TRBJ2-6, with 7 bases lining up with TRBD1. The CDR3 covers 16 residues. From germline, CDR1 is LNHDA and CDR2 SQIVND (reference sequence). V lost 5 bases, J lost 0 bases, and 4 bases stayed unmatched.

CDR3 loop: CASRDRGSGNTIYF. Here the CDR3 DNA reads TGTGCCAGCCGGGACAGGGGGTCTGGAAACACCATATATTTT. The J gene is TRBJ1-3, the V gene TRBV6-5, with TRBD1 matching 11 bases. The CDR3 has 14 amino acids. From germline, CDR1 is MNHEY and CDR2 SVGAGI. The junction had 1 base not matched to a gene; V was cut back by 8 bases and J by 1 base.

The CDR3 reads CASSILYRDRTYNEQFF. CDR3 nucleotides: TGTGCCAGCAGCATCCTCTACCGGGACAGGACCTACAATGAGCAGTTCTTC. The rearrangement joins TRBV7-8 to TRBJ2-1, with 8 bases identical to TRBD1. This CDR3 region has 17 residues. J was trimmed by 2 bases and V by 5 bases; bases with no gene match: 11. Germline loops: CDR1 SGHVS, CDR2 FQNEAQ.

In this sample, this clone turned up a few times. V usage is TRBV30 and J usage is TRBJ1-3; no clear D gene. The V gene lost 3 bases and the J gene lost 0 bases, with 6 bases spanning the gap. There are 13 residues in the CDR3. CDR1 is GTSNPN, CDR2 SVGIG, per germline (reference sequence). This chain's CDR3 is CAWRPGSGNTIYF. The CDR3 nucleotides read TGTGCCTGGAGGCCAGGCTCTGGAAACACCATATATTTT.

This rearrangement joins TRBV30 to TRBJ1-5; 8 positions match TRBD1. The CDR3 runs 14 residues. Germline loops: CDR1 GTSNPN, CDR2 SVGIG (reference sequence). V dropped 0 bases and J dropped 6; count of bases not matched to a gene: 4. The CDR3 region is CAWSVQGGGQPQHF. The CDR3 DNA sequence: TGTGCCTGGAGTGTACAGGGGGGAGGTCAGCCCCAGCATTTT.

The V gene is TRBV19, the J gene TRBJ2-6, with D hard to call. Germline values: CDR1 LNHDA, CDR2 SQIVND (reference sequence). This CDR3 is built from 13 residues. The V and J ends lost 3 bases and 4 bases respectively, with 4 bases between them. The CDR3 reads CASSMIGANVLTF. The CDR3 bases are TGTGCCAGTAGTATGATAGGGGCCAACGTCCTGACTTTC.